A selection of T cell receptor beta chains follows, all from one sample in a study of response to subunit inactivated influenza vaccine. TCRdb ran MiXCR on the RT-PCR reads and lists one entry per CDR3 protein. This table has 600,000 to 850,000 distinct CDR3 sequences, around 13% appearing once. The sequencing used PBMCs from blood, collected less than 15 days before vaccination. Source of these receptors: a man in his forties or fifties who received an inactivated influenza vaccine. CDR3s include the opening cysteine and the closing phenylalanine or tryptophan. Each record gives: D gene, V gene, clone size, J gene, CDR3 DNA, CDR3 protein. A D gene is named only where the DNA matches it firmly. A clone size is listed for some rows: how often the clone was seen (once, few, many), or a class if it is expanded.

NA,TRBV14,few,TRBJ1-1,TGTGCCAGCAGCGAATACTACAGGGATCGGGGTGAAGCTTTCTTT,CASSEYYRDRGEAFF
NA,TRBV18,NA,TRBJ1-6,TGTGCCAGCTCACCAAGTCAAACAGCCAATTCACCCCTCCACTTT,CASSPSQTANSPLHF
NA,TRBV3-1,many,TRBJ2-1,TGTGCCAGCAGCCAAGATCGGTATGAGCAGTTCTTC,CASSQDRYEQFF
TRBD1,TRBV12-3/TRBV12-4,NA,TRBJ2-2,TGTGCCAGCACCCTCTGGCGCAGGGGGCTAACCATGAACACCGGGGAGCTGTTTTTT,CASTLWRRGLTMNTGELFF
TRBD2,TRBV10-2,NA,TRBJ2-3,TGCGCCAGCAGTGAGTCTGGCGGGGGGGTTGTTCATACGCAGTATTTT,CASSESGGGVVHTQYF
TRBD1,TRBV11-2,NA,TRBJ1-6,TGTGCCAGCAGCCCTGGACAGGGGAGCTCCTATAATTCACCCCTCCACTTT,CASSPGQGSSYNSPLHF
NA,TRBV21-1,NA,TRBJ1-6,TGTGCCAGCAGCAAAGCGAGGGGACGCACCTATAATTCACCCCTCCACTTT,CASSKARGRTYNSPLHF
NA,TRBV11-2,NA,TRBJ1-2,TGTGCCAGCAGCCAGATTCCCCCGACGGCGTTCACCTTC,CASSQIPPTAFTF
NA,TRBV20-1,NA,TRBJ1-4,TGCAGTGCTAGGGGCGGGGAGTTGGGAGAAAAACTGTTTTTT,CSARGGELGEKLFF
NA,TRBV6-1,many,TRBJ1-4,TGTGCCAGCAGTCGGACTGGCCCGGAAAAACTGTTTTTT,CASSRTGPEKLFF
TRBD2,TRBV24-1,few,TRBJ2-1,TGTGCCACCAGTGGTCGGGGACTAGCAACCTACAATGAGCAGTTCTTC,CATSGRGLATYNEQFF
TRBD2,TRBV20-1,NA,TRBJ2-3,TGCAGCCCCTGGGCGGGGGGGCCAAATACGCAGTATTTT,CSPWAGGPNTQYF
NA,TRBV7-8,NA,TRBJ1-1,TGTGCCAGCAGCTTAGAAGGGTACTATCCGAACACTGAAGCTTTCTTT,CASSLEGYYPNTEAFF
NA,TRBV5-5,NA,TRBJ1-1,TGTGCCAGCAGCTTGACTCTGAATGGTATCAAGACTGAAGCTTTCTTT,CASSLTLNGIKTEAFF
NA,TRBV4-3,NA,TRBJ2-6,TGCGCCAGCAGCCTAGGATTCAGCTCTGGGGCCAACGTCCTGACTTTC,CASSLGFSSGANVLTF
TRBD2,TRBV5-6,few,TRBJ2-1,TGTGCCAGCAGAGGGACTAGCGGAGCCCACGCCTACAATGAGCAGTTCTTC,CASRGTSGAHAYNEQFF
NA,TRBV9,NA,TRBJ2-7,TGTGCCAGCAGCGTAGAGGCAGGGAACGAGCAGTACTTC,CASSVEAGNEQYF
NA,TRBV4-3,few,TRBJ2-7,TGCGCCAGCAGCCAAGGAGAAGGGAACGAGCAGTACTTC,CASSQGEGNEQYF
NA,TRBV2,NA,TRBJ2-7,TGTGCCAGAGCGGTGGCAGGGACCGACGAGCAGTACTTC,CARAVAGTDEQYF
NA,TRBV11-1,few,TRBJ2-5,TGTGCCAGCAGCTTAGCGCTTTGGGGCGCGGACCCTCTTGGTCAAGAGACCCAGTACTTC,CASSLALWGADPLGQETQYF
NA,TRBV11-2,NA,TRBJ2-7,TGTGCCAGCAGCTTAGGTCTACTGGGGGGCAGATACGAGCAGTACTTC,CASSLGLLGGRYEQYF
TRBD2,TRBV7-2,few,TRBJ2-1,TGTGCCAGCAGCGTAGCGGGAGGGCCATCCTACAATGAGCAGTTCTTC,CASSVAGGPSYNEQFF
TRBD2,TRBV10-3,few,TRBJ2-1,TGTGCCATCAGTGAGTCGACGGTCGCGGGGGACAATGAGCAGTTCTTC,CAISESTVAGDNEQFF
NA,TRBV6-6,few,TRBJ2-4,TGTGCCAGCAGTTCGTTGAGCACGGACCCACAGTACTTC,CASSSLSTDPQYF
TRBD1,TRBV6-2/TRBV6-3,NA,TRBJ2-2,TGTGCCAGCAGTTACTCGGCACAGGGGAGTCGCACCGGGGAGCTGTTTTTT,CASSYSAQGSRTGELFF
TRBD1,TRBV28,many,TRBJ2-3,TGTGCCAGCAACTCGGAGGGACAGGGGGTTTATACGCAGTATTTT,CASNSEGQGVYTQYF
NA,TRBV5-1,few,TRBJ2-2,TGCGCCAGCAGCCTGGGGGGGCAGGCCCTGAACACCGGGGAGCTGTTTTTT,CASSLGGQALNTGELFF
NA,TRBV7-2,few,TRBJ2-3,TGTGCCAGCAGCTTAGTCGGAAGGGGAGGCACAGATACGCAGTATTTT,CASSLVGRGGTDTQYF
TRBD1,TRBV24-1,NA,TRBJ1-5,TGTGCCACCAGTTCGGGACAGGGGGCAGGTCCCCAGCATTTT,CATSSGQGAGPQHF
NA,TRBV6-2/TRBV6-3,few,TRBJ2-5,TGTGCCAGCAGTTCCCCTGACATCCCCGAGGAGACCCAGTACTTC,CASSSPDIPEETQYF
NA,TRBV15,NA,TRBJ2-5,TGTGCCACCAGCGGGGTCTACCAAGAGACCCAGTACTTC,CATSGVYQETQYF
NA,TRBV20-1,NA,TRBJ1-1,TGCAGTGCTAGACCGTTGGGTCCAGGCACTGAAGCTTTCTTT,CSARPLGPGTEAFF
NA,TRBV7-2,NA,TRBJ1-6,TGTGCCAGCAGCGTCTACAGTTATAATTCACCCCTCCACTTT,CASSVYSYNSPLHF
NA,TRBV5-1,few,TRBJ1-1,TGCGCCAGCAGCTTCGTCTTGAACACTGAAGCTTTCTTT,CASSFVLNTEAFF
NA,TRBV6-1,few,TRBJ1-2,TGTGCCAGCAGTCTGGACAACGACCTCTATGGCTACACCTTC,CASSLDNDLYGYTF
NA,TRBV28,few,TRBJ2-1,TGTGCCAGCAGTTTCTCTGTCTTTGGGACCCGGACCAATGAGCAGTTCTTC,CASSFSVFGTRTNEQFF
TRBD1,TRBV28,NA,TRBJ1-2,TGTGCCAGCAGTCCCCAGGGGGCAACTAACTATGGCTACACCTTC,CASSPQGATNYGYTF
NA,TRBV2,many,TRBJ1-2,TGTGCCAGCAGCCCGGGGCAGGCCGCCTATGGCTACACCTTC,CASSPGQAAYGYTF
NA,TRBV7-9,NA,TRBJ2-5,TGTGCCAGCGAACAAGTAGGCCACCAAGAGACCCAGTACTTC,CASEQVGHQETQYF
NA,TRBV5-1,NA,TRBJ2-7,TGCGCCAGCAGCGTCGCGACACCGGCGGCCTACGAGCAGTACTTC,CASSVATPAAYEQYF
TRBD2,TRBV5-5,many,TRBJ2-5,TGTGCCAGCAGCTGGACAGTACTAGCGGGGGCCCAGTACTTC,CASSWTVLAGAQYF